The source of this TCR beta chain is a study of T cell responses to AZD1222 COVID-19 vaccine. Assay: immunoSEQ multiplex PCR; the TCRdb copy retains only in-frame clones and omits some. The table lists roughly 86,000 clones, 80% to 90% of them singletons, with around 29% in the top ten. CDR3 size: 13 residues. V lost 5 bases and J 7 bases, leaving 11 bases between the germline ends. The germline CDR1 and CDR2 sequences are SNHLY and FYNNEI. This clonotype was sampled from an adult in good health. The chain joins TRBV2 to TRBJ1-4; D remains ambiguous. Sequencing used peripheral blood, obtained on day 0 of AZD1222 vaccination. CDR3 in amino acids: CASSPTRGEKLFF. The CDR3, as DNA: TGTGCCAGCAGTCCGACTCGGGGTGAAAAACTGTTTTTT.